The rows below give T cell receptor beta chains drawn from one sample of a study of blood T cell repertoires in COVID-19. Assay: immunoSEQ multiplex PCR; the TCRdb copy retains only in-frame clones and omits some. The top ten clones hold roughly 18% of a sample with roughly 70,000 clones, about 80% of them seen once. The sequenced sample consisted of peripheral blood. These receptors all come from a man between 65 and 79 years old who had recovered from COVID-19. Both conserved end residues are part of each CDR3. A D gene is named only where the DNA matches it firmly. Rows may omit the clone size; those that give it use once, few, many or a size class.

j_call: TRBJ2-3
d_call: TRBD2
cdr3_length: 17
clone_size: NA
v_call: TRBV7-2
cdr3_nt: TGTGCCAGCAGCTTGGACCGACTAGCGGGAGAGCAGGATACGCAGTATTTT
cdr3_aa: CASSLDRLAGEQDTQYF

j_call: TRBJ2-1
d_call: NA
cdr3_length: 14
clone_size: NA
v_call: TRBV3-1/TRBV3-2
cdr3_nt: TGTGCCAGCACCCGGGGAGACTCCTACAATGAGCAGTTCTTC
cdr3_aa: CASTRGDSYNEQFF

j_call: TRBJ1-5
d_call: NA
cdr3_length: 14
clone_size: NA
v_call: TRBV15
cdr3_nt: TGTGCCACCAGCAGAGAAGGGGGAAATCAGCCCCAGCATTTT
cdr3_aa: CATSREGGNQPQHF

j_call: TRBJ1-5
d_call: NA
cdr3_length: 17
clone_size: NA
v_call: TRBV4-2
cdr3_nt: TGTGCCAGCAGCCAGGAAGGGGTCCGATTAGGGAATCAGCCCCAGCATTTT
cdr3_aa: CASSQEGVRLGNQPQHF

j_call: TRBJ2-2
d_call: TRBD2
cdr3_length: 17
clone_size: NA
v_call: TRBV19
cdr3_nt: TGTGCCAGTAGTATGGACGGACTAGCGGTGAACACCGGGGAGCTGTTTTTT
cdr3_aa: CASSMDGLAVNTGELFF

j_call: TRBJ1-4
d_call: NA
cdr3_length: 15
clone_size: NA
v_call: TRBV6-1
cdr3_nt: TGTGCCAGCAGTGAAAATTGGGGAGTCGGTGAAAAACTGTTTTTT
cdr3_aa: CASSENWGVGEKLFF

j_call: TRBJ1-1
d_call: NA
cdr3_length: 16
clone_size: NA
v_call: TRBV4-2
cdr3_nt: TGTGCCAGCAGCCAAGGAGCGGGAAGGGCCCACACTGAAGCTTTCTTT
cdr3_aa: CASSQGAGRAHTEAFF

j_call: TRBJ2-7
d_call: NA
cdr3_length: 14
clone_size: NA
v_call: TRBV7-9
cdr3_nt: TGTGCCAGCAGCAACCGGGACAATACCTACGAGCAGTACTTC
cdr3_aa: CASSNRDNTYEQYF

j_call: TRBJ1-3
d_call: NA
cdr3_length: 14
clone_size: many
v_call: TRBV19
cdr3_nt: TGTGCCAGTAGCCCGACAGGTTCTGGAAACACCATATATTTT
cdr3_aa: CASSPTGSGNTIYF

j_call: TRBJ1-1
d_call: TRBD1
cdr3_length: 15
clone_size: NA
v_call: TRBV7-9
cdr3_nt: TGTGCCAGCAGTCCCGGGACAGGGTACGGCACTGAAGCTTTCTTT
cdr3_aa: CASSPGTGYGTEAFF

j_call: TRBJ2-3
d_call: TRBD2
cdr3_length: 17
clone_size: NA
v_call: TRBV4-2
cdr3_nt: TGTGCCAGCAGCCCGGGGACTAGCGGGTATAGCACAGATACGCAGTATTTT
cdr3_aa: CASSPGTSGYSTDTQYF

j_call: TRBJ2-1
d_call: TRBD1
cdr3_length: 14
clone_size: once
v_call: TRBV18
cdr3_nt: TGTGCCAGCTCACCAATGACAGGGCTAAATGAGCAGTTCTTC
cdr3_aa: CASSPMTGLNEQFF

j_call: TRBJ2-2
d_call: NA
cdr3_length: 13
clone_size: few
v_call: TRBV20-1
cdr3_nt: TGCAGTGCTAGTTCAGGGAACACCGGGGAGCTGTTTTTT
cdr3_aa: CSASSGNTGELFF

j_call: TRBJ2-7
d_call: NA
cdr3_length: 14
clone_size: many
v_call: TRBV2
cdr3_nt: TGTGCCAGCAGTGTAACCGGGAGTTTCGACGAGCAGTACTTC
cdr3_aa: CASSVTGSFDEQYF

j_call: TRBJ1-2
d_call: NA
cdr3_length: 14
clone_size: NA
v_call: TRBV14
cdr3_nt: TGTGCCAGCAGCCTTCAGACAACAAACTATGGCTACACCTTC
cdr3_aa: CASSLQTTNYGYTF

j_call: TRBJ1-2
d_call: NA
cdr3_length: 13
clone_size: NA
v_call: TRBV2
cdr3_nt: TGTGCCAGCAGGGTCGACGGGAAGTATGGCTACACCTTC
cdr3_aa: CASRVDGKYGYTF

j_call: TRBJ1-2
d_call: TRBD1
cdr3_length: 16
clone_size: NA
v_call: TRBV7-8
cdr3_nt: TGTGCCAGCAGCGTAACGAGACAGGGAAGCGCTGATGGCTACACCTTC
cdr3_aa: CASSVTRQGSADGYTF

j_call: TRBJ2-7
d_call: NA
cdr3_length: 15
clone_size: NA
v_call: TRBV5-5
cdr3_nt: TGTGCCAGCAGAACAATCTCCCAGGGTGGATACGAGCAGTACTTC
cdr3_aa: CASRTISQGGYEQYF

j_call: TRBJ2-2
d_call: TRBD1
cdr3_length: 17
clone_size: NA
v_call: TRBV11-3
cdr3_nt: TGTGCCAGCAGTACCGGTCGGTCACAGGGGAGCACCGGGGAGCTGTTTTTT
cdr3_aa: CASSTGRSQGSTGELFF

j_call: TRBJ2-7
d_call: TRBD1
cdr3_length: 16
clone_size: few
v_call: TRBV24-1
cdr3_nt: TGTGCCACCAGTTCCGGAAAGGGACAGGGGCGAGTAGAGCAGTACTTC
cdr3_aa: CATSSGKGQGRVEQYF

j_call: TRBJ2-3
d_call: TRBD1
cdr3_length: 15
clone_size: NA
v_call: TRBV10-3
cdr3_nt: TGTGCCATCAGGGGAGACAGGGGGGATGAAGATACGCAGTATTTT
cdr3_aa: CAIRGDRGDEDTQYF

j_call: TRBJ2-5
d_call: NA
cdr3_length: 15
clone_size: NA
v_call: TRBV21-1
cdr3_nt: TGTGCCAGCAGCTCCTCTACTAGCTCCCAAGAGACCCAGTACTTC
cdr3_aa: CASSSSTSSQETQYF

j_call: TRBJ2-5
d_call: TRBD2
cdr3_length: 14
clone_size: NA
v_call: TRBV2
cdr3_nt: TGTGCCAACCGACTAGCGGGGGGGCAGGGGACCCAGTACTTC
cdr3_aa: CANRLAGGQGTQYF

j_call: TRBJ2-7
d_call: NA
cdr3_length: 11
clone_size: NA
v_call: TRBV14
cdr3_nt: TGTGCCAGCATCCTTAGGGGATGGAAGTACTTC
cdr3_aa: CASILRGWKYF

j_call: TRBJ1-3
d_call: NA
cdr3_length: 14
clone_size: NA
v_call: TRBV7-9
cdr3_nt: TGTGCCAGCAGCTTAGGTTCGGGGGGAAACACCATATATTTT
cdr3_aa: CASSLGSGGNTIYF

j_call: TRBJ2-5
d_call: TRBD2
cdr3_length: 12
clone_size: NA
v_call: TRBV10-3
cdr3_nt: TGTGCCACGAGACTAGCTGGAGAGACCCAGTACTTC
cdr3_aa: CATRLAGETQYF

j_call: TRBJ1-5
d_call: NA
cdr3_length: 15
clone_size: NA
v_call: TRBV7-6
cdr3_nt: TGTGCCAGCAGCTTAAATGCCCGGGAAAATCAGCCCCAGCATTTT
cdr3_aa: CASSLNARENQPQHF

j_call: TRBJ1-1
d_call: TRBD1
cdr3_length: 14
clone_size: NA
v_call: TRBV27
cdr3_nt: TGTGCCAGCAGTGATCGACAGGGGAACACTGAAGCTTTCTTT
cdr3_aa: CASSDRQGNTEAFF

j_call: TRBJ2-3
d_call: NA
cdr3_length: 15
clone_size: NA
v_call: TRBV27
cdr3_nt: TGTGCCAGCAGTTTAGATGGACAAATCACAGATACGCAGTATTTT
cdr3_aa: CASSLDGQITDTQYF

j_call: TRBJ1-1
d_call: TRBD1
cdr3_length: 17
clone_size: NA
v_call: TRBV19
cdr3_nt: TGTGCCAGTAGTAGAGAGACAGGGGCCTATATGAACACTGAAGCTTTCTTT
cdr3_aa: CASSRETGAYMNTEAFF

j_call: TRBJ1-5
d_call: NA
cdr3_length: 14
clone_size: NA
v_call: TRBV28
cdr3_nt: TGTGCCAGCAGTTCCCGGTCTACTAATCAGCCCCAGCATTTT
cdr3_aa: CASSSRSTNQPQHF

j_call: TRBJ1-5
d_call: NA
cdr3_length: 15
clone_size: NA
v_call: TRBV19
cdr3_nt: TGTGCCAGTAACTCCCGAAGGGGGAGCAATCAGCCCCAGCATTTT
cdr3_aa: CASNSRRGSNQPQHF

j_call: TRBJ2-5
d_call: TRBD1
cdr3_length: 16
clone_size: NA
v_call: TRBV7-7
cdr3_nt: TGTGCCAGCAGCCCCTGGACAGGGGCGTACCAAGAGACCCAGTACTTC
cdr3_aa: CASSPWTGAYQETQYF